This passage covers 8 T cell receptor beta chains from one sample sequenced in a study of blood T cell repertoires in COVID-19. Sequenced by immunoSEQ multiplex PCR; TCRdb stores in-frame clones only, minus some. The sample consists of over 120,000 clones, about 80% of them appearing once. Sequences were obtained from PBMCs or T cells enriched from blood (not recorded which). The receptors were gathered from a woman in her fifties or sixties who had recovered from COVID-19.

The CDR3 reads CASCRESEDTQYF. Here the CDR3 DNA reads TGTGCCAGCTGCCGGGAGTCCGAAGATACGCAGTATTTT. The chain joins TRBV6-5 to TRBJ2-3; D is perhaps TRBD2 (6 bases). Per the germline V gene, CDR1 is MNHEY and CDR2 is SVGAGI. The CDR3 covers 13 residues. The germline V and J ends were trimmed by 8 bases and 5 bases, with 14 bases remaining between them.

The gene calls are TRBV29-1 and TRBJ1-1, with D unclear. The CDR3 spans 11 residues. Germline V CDR1 and CDR2: SQVTM, ANQGSEA. The V end was cut by 8 bases, the J end by 3 bases, with 10 bases between. The CDR3 loop is CSYSGDTEAFF. The CDR3 DNA follows: TGCAGCTACTCCGGAGACACTGAAGCTTTCTTT.

The CDR3, as DNA: TGTGCCAGTTGTCCGGGAAGGGCTTTCACCGGGGAGCTGTTTTTT. Translating gives CASCPGRAFTGELFF. V is TRBV19 and J is TRBJ2-2; a possible D gene is TRBD2 (5 bases). The CDR3 covers 15 residues. Trimming took 8 bases from V and 4 from J, leaving 17 bases between them. Per the germline V gene, CDR1 is LNHDA and CDR2 is SQIVND (reference sequence).

DNA for the CDR3: TGTGCCAGCAGCCAAGGCCGGACTAAACTGTTTTTT. It encodes CASSQGRTKLFF. The genes are TRBV3-1 (or the pseudogene TRBV3-2) and TRBJ1-4, with D uncertain. Trimming removed 1 base from V and 11 bases from J, with 8 bases in between. Germline assignment: CDR1 LGHDT and CDR2 YNNKEL (reference sequence). The CDR3 extends over 12 amino acids.

J is TRBJ1-6 and V is TRBV28; tentatively, D is TRBD1 (5 bases). CDR1 and CDR2 from the germline V gene are MDHEN and SYDVKM. The CDR3 is 16 amino acids. V dropped 7 bases and J dropped 2 bases, with 15 bases sitting between them. In DNA form, the CDR3 reads TGTGCCAGCACCATCGGGGGTATCGCCTATAATTCACCCCTCCACTTT. It is translated as CASTIGGIAYNSPLHF.

J is TRBJ1-1 and V is TRBV7-2; the match to TRBD1 covers 10 bases. CDR1 is SGHTA and CDR2 is FQGNSA in the germline V gene. The CDR3 is made up of 15 amino acids. The trim removed 2 bases at V and 10 bases at J, leaving 10 bases unmatched. The CDR3, as DNA: TGTGCCAGCAGCTTAAAGACAGGGGGCATAGCTGGAGCTTTCTTT. It codes for CASSLKTGGIAGAFF. Combining the CDR3 with reference TRBV7-2 and TRBJ1-1 gives the whole variable domain GAGVSQSPSNKVTEKGKDVELRCDPISGHTALYWYRQSLGQGLEFLIYFQGNSAPDKSGLPSDRFSAERTGGSVSTLTIQRTQQEDSAVYLCASSLKTGGIAGAFFGQGTRLTVV.

This clone was detected only once. The V call is TRBV24-1, the J call TRBJ2-3; D may be TRBD1 (5 bases). Trimming removed 2 bases at V and 5 bases at J, with 7 bases between. The CDR3 totals 13 residues. Per the germline V gene, CDR1 is KGHDR and CDR2 is SFDVKD. This CDR3 reads CATSDSGLDTQYF. CDR3 bases: TGTGCCACCAGTGATTCAGGGTTAGATACGCAGTATTTT.

This clone was observed a few times. The J gene is TRBJ2-3, the V gene TRBV6-5, with 10 bases lining up with TRBD1. The CDR3 totals 15 residues. CDR1 and CDR2 from the germline V gene are MNHEY and SVGAGI. V was clipped by 6 bases and J by 4 bases; unmatched bases: 7. CDR3 nucleotide sequence: TGTGCCAGCAGCCAAGGGACAGGGGTAGCAGATACGCAGTATTTT. Amino acids: CASSQGTGVADTQYF.